The present T cell receptor (beta chain) was sequenced within a study of T cells after yellow fever vaccination (dated by TCRdb to between 2019 and 2020). Background on the whole study: Libraries from fractions with low cell numbers were prepared with the SMART-Seq v4 Ultra Low Input RNA kit. Bulk TCR alpha and beta repertoires were sequenced longitudinally to track T-cell clones before and after primary and booster YFV17D yellow fever vaccination. Two healthy male donors, one aged 18 to 29 and one aged 30 to 40 years, were included in the cohort. Blood samples were taken at several timepoints before and after primary and secondary immunization, and bulk PBMC replicates and cell subsets were isolated.

The listed sequencing device is Illumina NovaSeq 6000. TCR cDNA was synthesized by 5'RACE template switching, through which a universal primer site and unique molecular identifiers were introduced. cDNA synthesis was primed from both the TCR alpha and TCR beta constant segments. Library amplification involved two PCR steps, and the second step added sample barcodes and sequencing adapters. Sequencing of the libraries was done on either Illumina HiSeq 2500 (2x100 bp) or NovaSeq (2x150 bp). The published analysis was carried out like this. MIGEC was used to demultiplex reads and collapse the reads into UMI consensus sequences, and MiXCR was used for V(D)J alignment. Using edgeR on replicate PBMC samples, clonotypes were called vaccine-responding if FDR was below 0.01 and the log2 fold change was above 5 up to day 15. Each bulk clonotype received a CD4 or CD8 identity based on whether the sequenced CD4 or CD8 repertoire contained that clonotype at higher abundance. Starting from the raw public reads, TCRdb applied fastp trimming at Q25, assembled clones with MiXCR and retained in-frame beta chains. Every entry covers one CDR3 protein and lists the most common genes and DNA from its rows. Here the V and J calls rest on TCRdb's processing, not on the authors' analysis. The sample table lists around 330,000 distinct CDR3 sequences, roughly 3.5% of them with a count of one. The top ten constitute about a quarter of the sample.

Remarks on this clonotype: No cognate antigen has been identified for it. Per-nucleotide qualities are absent, and no much larger clonotype sits a single base away.

Results and caveats for the whole study, not just this receptor: The study included only a couple of donors, which limits how far the findings can be generalized. Computational filtering was needed because FACS-sorted repertoires could contain abundant contaminating clonotypes from the bulk population. A small fraction of clonotypes appeared in both the CD4 and CD8 compartments, likely as a result of convergent recombination. Compared with the primary T-cell response, the secondary T-cell response was faster but weaker, reaching its peak on day 5 rather than on day 15. Most clones expanded after primary vaccination (about 95% of CD4 and approximately 86% of CD8) were re-detected after the booster, suggesting that broad memory maintenance occurred.

The treatment or condition label of this sample denotes: live attenuated yellow fever vaccine strain. Two biological replicates of bulk PBMCs were collected at each blood-draw timepoint. PBMCs were isolated from peripheral blood using a standard Ficoll-Paque protocol. TriZol was used to extract RNA from bulk PBMCs, from CD4 and CD8 fractions, and from dextramer-positive and dextramer-negative fractions. The specimen comprised PBMCs, sampled on the day of the yellow fever booster vaccination. The source is a man between 18 and 29 years old who received the YFV17D yellow fever vaccine.

The CDR3 region: CSARENRAGQETQYF. The DNA sequence follows: TGCAGTGCTAGAGAAAACCGGGCCGGACAAGAGACCCAGTACTTC. The rearrangement combines TRBV20-1 with TRBJ2-5; the D gene cannot be resolved reliably. The junction carries 13 bases between V and J, which are trimmed by 0 bases and 2 bases respectively. CDR1 and CDR2 (DFQATT, SNEGSKA) derive from the germline V gene (reference sequence). From cysteine to phenylalanine, the CDR3 is 15 amino acids long. Kept here is only the CDR3 DNA, which spans 45 bases and is read in frame from base 1.